The sample holds a few counts of the clone carrying this TCR beta chain. The data derive from a study of CD8 T cell repertoires and HIV-1 epitope variants. For the study at large: T cells were stimulated with Twenty-five Gag and Nef peptides separately. Controls were a CMV, EBV and flu peptide pool, Ebola AY9 negative control, and no-peptide well.

Assay: immunoSEQ multiplex PCR; the TCRdb copy retains only in-frame clones and omits some. The sample shows about 95,000 clones, approximately 70% of them seen only once. The TCR sequence derives from a male donor with HIV. The sequencing sample was made of uncultured baseline CD8+ T cells from peripheral blood mononuclear cells (PBMCs).

Here the CDR3 DNA reads TGTGCCAGCAGCTTAGAATCAGGATATGAGCAGTTCTTC. As protein: CASSLESGYEQFF. This chain joins TRBV7-6 and TRBJ2-1; D gene uncertain. From germline, CDR1 is SGHVS and CDR2 FNYEAQ. This CDR3 is built from 13 residues. The ends were cut back, 1 base at V and 8 bases at J, with 9 bases in the middle. The full variable domain, with the rest looked up from reference TRBV7-6 and TRBJ2-1, is GAGVSQSPRYKVTKRGQDVALRCDPISGHVSLYWYRQALGQGPEFLTYFNYEAQQDKSGLPNDRFSAERPEGSISTLTIQRTEQRDSAMYRCASSLESGYEQFFGPGTRLTVL.